These T cell receptor beta chains were read from a single sample in a study of cytomegalovirus exposure and HLA in healthy donors. The repertoire was sequenced with immunoSEQ multiplex PCR; TCRdb's copy has only in-frame clones and lacks some. The sample yields 120,000 or so clones, about 70% seen once. Sequenced sample: PBMCs. Every receptor here comes from a woman aged 40 to 55 in good health and CMV-seronegative. The CDR3 runs from the conserved cysteine through the conserved F or W. The D gene is left open where the match is weak. Only some rows state a clone size, as once, few, many or a class for expanded clones.

j_call: TRBJ1-5
d_call: -
clone_size: -
v_call: TRBV11-1
cdr3_nt: TGTGCCAGCAGCTTAGAGACAGATCAGCCCCAGCATTTT
cdr3_aa: CASSLETDQPQHF

j_call: TRBJ2-5
d_call: TRBD1
clone_size: -
v_call: TRBV9
cdr3_nt: TGTGCCAGCAGCGTAGGTTCAGGGGGTAAAGAGACCCAGTACTTC
cdr3_aa: CASSVGSGGKETQYF

j_call: TRBJ2-1
d_call: TRBD2
clone_size: few
v_call: TRBV5-6
cdr3_nt: TGTGCCAGCAGCCCTAGCGGGTTCAACTCCTACAATGAGCAGTTCTTC
cdr3_aa: CASSPSGFNSYNEQFF

j_call: TRBJ2-3
d_call: -
clone_size: -
v_call: TRBV5-6
cdr3_nt: TGTGCCAGCAGCTTGGCGACTTTTCTAGCGGATACGCAGTATTTT
cdr3_aa: CASSLATFLADTQYF

j_call: TRBJ1-1
d_call: -
clone_size: -
v_call: TRBV5-1
cdr3_nt: TGCGCCAGCAGCCGGGGGACTTTTATGAACACTGAAGCTTTCTTT
cdr3_aa: CASSRGTFMNTEAFF

j_call: TRBJ1-2
d_call: TRBD1
clone_size: -
v_call: TRBV23-1
cdr3_nt: TGCGCCAGCAGTCAACGCAACGGGACAGTCTATGGCTACACCTTC
cdr3_aa: CASSQRNGTVYGYTF

j_call: TRBJ2-1
d_call: -
clone_size: once
v_call: TRBV5-1
cdr3_nt: TGCGCCAGCAGCCAACTTGAATACAATGAGCAGTTCTTC
cdr3_aa: CASSQLEYNEQFF

j_call: TRBJ2-5
d_call: -
clone_size: -
v_call: TRBV2
cdr3_nt: TGTGCCAGCACGTTTACAGTCCGGGAGACCCAGTACTTC
cdr3_aa: CASTFTVRETQYF

j_call: TRBJ1-1
d_call: TRBD1
clone_size: -
v_call: TRBV15
cdr3_nt: TGTGCCACCAGCGGGACAGTCCGGTATCGTGAAGCTTTCTTT
cdr3_aa: CATSGTVRYREAFF

j_call: TRBJ2-7
d_call: TRBD1
clone_size: few
v_call: TRBV6-5
cdr3_nt: TGTGCCAGCGGTAGGGACAGCTCCTACGAGCAGTACTTC
cdr3_aa: CASGRDSSYEQYF

j_call: TRBJ1-2
d_call: -
clone_size: -
v_call: TRBV28
cdr3_nt: TGTGCCAGCAGTTTACTTCCAGGGGAATATGGCTACACCTTC
cdr3_aa: CASSLLPGEYGYTF

j_call: TRBJ1-2
d_call: -
clone_size: -
v_call: TRBV2
cdr3_nt: TGTGCCAGCACCCAGGCGGTGGAGGGGGGCTACACCTTC
cdr3_aa: CASTQAVEGGYTF

j_call: TRBJ2-7
d_call: TRBD1
clone_size: once
v_call: TRBV28
cdr3_nt: TGTGCCAGCAGTTTATCGGACAGGTACGAGCAGTACTTC
cdr3_aa: CASSLSDRYEQYF

j_call: TRBJ1-6
d_call: TRBD1
clone_size: -
v_call: TRBV4-2
cdr3_nt: TGTGCCAGCAGCCAAGATTTGCAGGGGGCGCCTTCACCCCTCCACTTT
cdr3_aa: CASSQDLQGAPSPLHF

j_call: TRBJ2-7
d_call: -
clone_size: -
v_call: TRBV11-2
cdr3_nt: TGTGCCAGCAGCCCGGACAATTCCAATTACGAGCAGTACTTC
cdr3_aa: CASSPDNSNYEQYF

j_call: TRBJ2-7
d_call: TRBD1
clone_size: -
v_call: TRBV30
cdr3_nt: TGTGCCTGGAGTGGACAGGGGGGGTACGAGCAGTACTTC
cdr3_aa: CAWSGQGGYEQYF

j_call: TRBJ2-3
d_call: TRBD2
clone_size: -
v_call: TRBV11-3
cdr3_nt: TGTGCCAGCAGCTTGGGACTAGGGGCGCAGTATTTT
cdr3_aa: CASSLGLGAQYF

j_call: TRBJ1-2
d_call: TRBD1
clone_size: -
v_call: TRBV25-1
cdr3_nt: TGTGCCAGCAGTGAAACCGACAGGGGCCTACTATTTGGCTACACCTTC
cdr3_aa: CASSETDRGLLFGYTF

j_call: TRBJ2-7
d_call: TRBD2
clone_size: -
v_call: TRBV7-8
cdr3_nt: TGTGCCAGCAGCGCGGGGGGGACAGTTAACTACGAGCAGTACTTC
cdr3_aa: CASSAGGTVNYEQYF

j_call: TRBJ2-7
d_call: -
clone_size: -
v_call: TRBV7-2
cdr3_nt: TGTGCCAGCAGCTTTCTCCTAGACCGCTCCTACGAGCAGTACTTC
cdr3_aa: CASSFLLDRSYEQYF